This T cell receptor beta chain appears in the sequencing data of a study of T cell responses to AZD1222 COVID-19 vaccine. This clone was seen more than once but under ten times. CDR1 and CDR2 (germline): SGHRS, YFSETQ. CDR3 length: 14 residues. The ends lost 0 bases at V and 10 bases at J; junction bases unmatched: 7. Produced via immunoSEQ multiplex PCR; TCRdb's table is partial and in-frame only. Of fewer than 150,000 clones in the sample, about nine tenths were seen once. This chain connects TRBV5-1 to TRBJ1-1; 9 bases are shared with TRBD1. The sequence was obtained from an adult in good health. The specimen was peripheral blood, collected on day 0 of AZD1222 vaccination. The CDR3 is CASSLEQGARGAFF. The CDR3 nucleotides are TGCGCCAGCAGCTTGGAACAGGGGGCTCGCGGAGCTTTCTTT. The complete variable domain, with remaining parts taken from reference TRBV5-1 and TRBJ1-1, reads KAGVTQTPRYLIKTRGQQVTLSCSPISGHRSVSWYQQTPGQGLQFLFEYFSETQRNKGNFPGRFSGRQFSNSRSEMNVSTLELGDSALYLCASSLEQGARGAFFGQGTRLTVV.